A selection of T cell receptor beta chains follows, all from one sample in a study of siplizumab effects on memory and regulatory T cells. The assay was immunoSEQ multiplex PCR, and TCRdb's table has in-frame clones only and misses some. The sample lists over 85,000 clones; over 85% were seen once. The sequenced sample consisted of CD4+ T cells sorted from blood. The source is a human donor in good health. CDR3s include the opening cysteine and the closing phenylalanine or tryptophan. The D gene is left open where the match is weak. The listing skips clone size in some rows; elsewhere it reads once, few, many or a size class.

v_gene: TRBV5-4
j_gene: TRBJ1-1
d_gene: .
len: 15
abundance: .
CDR3aa: CASSRSQGPNTEAFF
CDR3nt: TGTGCCAGCAGCCGTTCACAGGGCCCGAACACTGAAGCTTTCTTT

v_gene: TRBV5-6
j_gene: TRBJ2-7
d_gene: .
len: 16
abundance: once
CDR3aa: CASSVGVGTLTSEQYF
CDR3nt: TGTGCCAGCAGCGTCGGGGTGGGGACCCTAACCTCCGAGCAGTACTTC

v_gene: TRBV14
j_gene: TRBJ2-7
d_gene: TRBD2
len: 16
abundance: .
CDR3aa: CASSRRLAREFYEQYF
CDR3nt: TGTGCCAGCAGTCGTCGACTAGCCCGGGAGTTTTACGAGCAGTACTTC

v_gene: TRBV6-1
j_gene: TRBJ1-5
d_gene: TRBD1
len: 15
abundance: .
CDR3aa: CASTRGQGISQPQHF
CDR3nt: TGTGCCAGCACTAGGGGACAGGGAATAAGTCAGCCCCAGCATTTT

v_gene: TRBV2
j_gene: TRBJ1-3
d_gene: .
len: 13
abundance: .
CDR3aa: CASRGETGNTIYF
CDR3nt: TGTGCCAGCAGAGGGGAGACTGGAAACACCATATATTTT

v_gene: TRBV6-1
j_gene: TRBJ1-5
d_gene: .
len: 13
abundance: few
CDR3aa: CASRGDSNQPQHF
CDR3nt: TGTGCCAGCCGTGGCGATAGCAATCAGCCCCAGCATTTT

v_gene: TRBV27
j_gene: TRBJ1-5
d_gene: TRBD1
len: 19
abundance: .
CDR3aa: CASSLGGTGSLLGNQPQHF
CDR3nt: TGTGCCAGCAGTTTAGGCGGGACAGGGTCACTTTTGGGCAATCAGCCCCAGCATTTT

v_gene: TRBV10-3
j_gene: TRBJ2-1
d_gene: .
len: 13
abundance: .
CDR3aa: CASSGGSYNEQFF
CDR3nt: TGTGCCAGTAGCGGAGGCTCCTACAATGAGCAGTTCTTC

v_gene: TRBV10-3
j_gene: TRBJ1-2
d_gene: .
len: 12
abundance: .
CDR3aa: CAIRLTKKGYTF
CDR3nt: TGTGCCATCAGGTTAACAAAGAAAGGCTACACCTTC

v_gene: TRBV5-4
j_gene: TRBJ2-5
d_gene: .
len: 14
abundance: .
CDR3aa: CASSSTVGRETQYF
CDR3nt: TGTGCCAGCAGCAGCACCGTGGGGCGGGAGACCCAGTACTTC

v_gene: TRBV6-6
j_gene: TRBJ1-3
d_gene: .
len: 14
abundance: .
CDR3aa: CASRGGTSGNTIYF
CDR3nt: TGTGCCAGCAGAGGGGGGACATCTGGAAACACCATATATTTT

v_gene: TRBV6-5
j_gene: TRBJ2-7
d_gene: TRBD2
len: 13
abundance: once
CDR3aa: CASRLGGYHEQYF
CDR3nt: TGTGCCAGCCGCCTGGGGGGGTACCACGAGCAGTACTTC

v_gene: TRBV18
j_gene: TRBJ1-2
d_gene: TRBD1
len: 15
abundance: .
CDR3aa: CASSPGQGADYGYTF
CDR3nt: TGTGCCAGCTCACCGGGGCAGGGGGCGGACTATGGCTACACCTTC

v_gene: TRBV5-5
j_gene: TRBJ2-5
d_gene: .
len: 14
abundance: .
CDR3aa: CASTNPPSTETQYF
CDR3nt: TGTGCCAGCACCAACCCCCCGAGTACGGAGACCCAGTACTTC

v_gene: TRBV27
j_gene: TRBJ1-2
d_gene: .
len: 15
abundance: .
CDR3aa: CASSLRGAIDYGYTF
CDR3nt: TGTGCCAGCAGTTTACGGGGTGCTATTGACTATGGCTACACCTTC

v_gene: TRBV6-5
j_gene: TRBJ2-7
d_gene: .
len: 14
abundance: .
CDR3aa: CASSYWQEGPEQYF
CDR3nt: TGTGCCAGCAGTTACTGGCAGGAGGGGCCCGAGCAGTACTTC

v_gene: TRBV7-2
j_gene: TRBJ2-3
d_gene: .
len: 15
abundance: .
CDR3aa: CASSLKGGYTDTQYF
CDR3nt: TGTGCCAGCAGCTTAAAGGGGGGGTACACAGATACGCAGTATTTT

v_gene: TRBV9
j_gene: TRBJ1-1
d_gene: TRBD1
len: 15
abundance: .
CDR3aa: CASSAGQGWNTEAFF
CDR3nt: TGTGCCAGCAGCGCAGGACAGGGATGGAACACTGAAGCTTTCTTT

v_gene: TRBV10-3
j_gene: TRBJ2-2
d_gene: TRBD2
len: 13
abundance: .
CDR3aa: CAISGTSGGELFF
CDR3nt: TGTGCCATCAGCGGGACTAGCGGGGGGGAACTGTTTTTT

v_gene: TRBV28
j_gene: TRBJ1-2
d_gene: .
len: 15
abundance: .
CDR3aa: CATKDNGQFLYGYTF
CDR3nt: TGTGCCACCAAGGATAACGGGCAGTTTCTATATGGCTACACCTTC

v_gene: TRBV19
j_gene: TRBJ1-1
d_gene: .
len: 14
abundance: .
CDR3aa: CASSIAQQNTEAFF
CDR3nt: TGTGCCAGTAGTATAGCACAGCAGAACACTGAAGCTTTCTTT

v_gene: TRBV5-1
j_gene: TRBJ2-7
d_gene: .
len: 13
abundance: .
CDR3aa: CASSFETIYEQYF
CDR3nt: TGCGCCAGCAGCTTTGAGACTATCTACGAGCAGTACTTC

v_gene: TRBV6-1
j_gene: TRBJ2-2
d_gene: .
len: 12
abundance: few
CDR3aa: CASSPTFGELFF
CDR3nt: TGTGCCAGCAGTCCGACATTTGGGGAGCTGTTTTTT

v_gene: TRBV5-1
j_gene: TRBJ1-6
d_gene: TRBD1
len: 14
abundance: .
CDR3aa: CASRWTGDNSPLHF
CDR3nt: TGCGCCAGCAGGTGGACAGGGGATAATTCACCCCTCCACTTT

v_gene: TRBV14
j_gene: TRBJ1-1
d_gene: .
len: 16
abundance: .
CDR3aa: CASSQLPGGRNTEAFF
CDR3nt: TGTGCCAGCAGCCAGCTACCCGGTGGCCGGAACACTGAAGCTTTCTTT

v_gene: TRBV5-1
j_gene: TRBJ2-7
d_gene: TRBD1
len: 15
abundance: .
CDR3aa: CASSPSGTGVGEQYF
CDR3nt: TGCGCCAGCAGCCCCTCCGGGACAGGGGTGGGCGAGCAGTACTTC

v_gene: TRBV5-4
j_gene: TRBJ2-3
d_gene: TRBD2
len: 18
abundance: .
CDR3aa: CASRPGTSGGRVTDTQYF
CDR3nt: TGTGCCAGCAGACCCGGGACTAGCGGGGGGCGAGTCACAGATACGCAGTATTTT

v_gene: TRBV18
j_gene: TRBJ1-2
d_gene: .
len: 14
abundance: .
CDR3aa: CASSSRVPNYGYTF
CDR3nt: TGTGCCAGCTCATCCAGGGTTCCTAACTATGGCTACACCTTC

v_gene: TRBV5-1
j_gene: TRBJ2-3
d_gene: .
len: 16
abundance: .
CDR3aa: CASSLSAGTSTDTQYF
CDR3nt: TGCGCCAGCAGCTTGTCGGCAGGGACTAGCACAGATACGCAGTATTTT

v_gene: TRBV7-6
j_gene: TRBJ2-2
d_gene: .
len: 15
abundance: once
CDR3aa: CASSRSGGDTGELFF
CDR3nt: TGTGCCAGCAGCCGGAGTGGGGGTGACACCGGGGAGCTGTTTTTT

v_gene: TRBV19
j_gene: TRBJ2-5
d_gene: .
len: 13
abundance: .
CDR3aa: CASSLTGIETQYF
CDR3nt: TGTGCCAGTAGTCTGACGGGGATCGAGACCCAGTACTTC

v_gene: TRBV27
j_gene: TRBJ2-2
d_gene: .
len: 13
abundance: .
CDR3aa: CASSPRITGELFF
CDR3nt: TGTGCCAGCAGTCCACGAATCACCGGGGAGCTGTTTTTT

v_gene: TRBV5-1
j_gene: TRBJ2-2
d_gene: .
len: 10
abundance: .
CDR3aa: CAGITGELFF
CDR3nt: TGCGCCGGAATTACCGGGGAGCTGTTTTTT

v_gene: TRBV6-1
j_gene: TRBJ2-7
d_gene: .
len: 10
abundance: .
CDR3aa: CAGRTYEQYF
CDR3nt: TGTGCCGGCAGAACCTACGAGCAGTACTTC

v_gene: TRBV4-1
j_gene: TRBJ1-5
d_gene: .
len: 16
abundance: once
CDR3aa: CASSHRGGEGGQPQHF
CDR3nt: TGCGCCAGCAGCCATAGAGGGGGGGAAGGCGGTCAGCCCCAGCATTTT